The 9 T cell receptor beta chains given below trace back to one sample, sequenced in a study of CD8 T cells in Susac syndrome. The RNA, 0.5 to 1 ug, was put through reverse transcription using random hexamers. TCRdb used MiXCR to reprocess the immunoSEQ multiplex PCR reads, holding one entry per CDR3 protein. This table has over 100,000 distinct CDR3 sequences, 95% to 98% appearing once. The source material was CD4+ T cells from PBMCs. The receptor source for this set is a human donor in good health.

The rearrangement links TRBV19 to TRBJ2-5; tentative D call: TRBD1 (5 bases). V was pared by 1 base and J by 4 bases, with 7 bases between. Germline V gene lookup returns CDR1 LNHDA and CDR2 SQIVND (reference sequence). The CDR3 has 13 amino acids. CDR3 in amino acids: CASSIGQRETQYF. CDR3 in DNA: TGTGCCAGTAGTATAGGACAGCGAGAGACCCAGTACTTC.

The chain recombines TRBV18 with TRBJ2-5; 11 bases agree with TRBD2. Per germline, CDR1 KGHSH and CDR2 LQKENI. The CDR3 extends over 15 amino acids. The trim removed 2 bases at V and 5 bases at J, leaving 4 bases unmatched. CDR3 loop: CASSPGLAGLETQYF. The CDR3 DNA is TGTGCCAGCTCACCAGGACTAGCGGGCTTGGAGACCCAGTACTTC. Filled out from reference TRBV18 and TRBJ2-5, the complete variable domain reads NAGVMQNPRHLVRRRGQEARLRCSPMKGHSHVYWYRQLPEEGLKFMVYLQKENIIDESGMPKERFSAEFPKEGPSILRIQQVVRGDSAAYFCASSPGLAGLETQYFGPGTRLLVL.

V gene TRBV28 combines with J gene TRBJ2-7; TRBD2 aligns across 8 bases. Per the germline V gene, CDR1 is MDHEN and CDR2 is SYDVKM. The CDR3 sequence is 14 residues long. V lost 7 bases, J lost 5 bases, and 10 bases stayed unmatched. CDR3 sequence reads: CASNSGTRRDEQYF. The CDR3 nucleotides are TGTGCCAGCAACTCCGGGACTAGACGTGACGAGCAGTACTTC.

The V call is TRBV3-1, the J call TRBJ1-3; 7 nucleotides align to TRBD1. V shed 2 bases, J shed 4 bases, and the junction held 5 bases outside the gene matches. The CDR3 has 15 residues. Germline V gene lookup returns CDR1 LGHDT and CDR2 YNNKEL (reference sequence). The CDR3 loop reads CASSQYRGSGNTIYF. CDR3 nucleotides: TGTGCCAGCAGCCAATACAGGGGTTCCGGAAACACCATATATTTT.

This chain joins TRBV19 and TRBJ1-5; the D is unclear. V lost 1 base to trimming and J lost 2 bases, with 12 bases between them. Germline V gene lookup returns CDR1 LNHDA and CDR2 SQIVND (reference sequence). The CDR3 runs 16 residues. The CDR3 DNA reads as TGTGCCAGTAGTATAGTACGCGGCGCGGGCAATCAGCCCCAGCATTTT. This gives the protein CASSIVRGAGNQPQHF.

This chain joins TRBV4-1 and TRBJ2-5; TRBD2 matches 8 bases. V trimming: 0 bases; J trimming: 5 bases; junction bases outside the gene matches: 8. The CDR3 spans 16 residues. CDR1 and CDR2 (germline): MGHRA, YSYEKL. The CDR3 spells CASSQEGSGSTETQYF. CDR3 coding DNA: TGCGCCAGCAGCCAAGAAGGCAGCGGGAGCACCGAGACCCAGTACTTC.

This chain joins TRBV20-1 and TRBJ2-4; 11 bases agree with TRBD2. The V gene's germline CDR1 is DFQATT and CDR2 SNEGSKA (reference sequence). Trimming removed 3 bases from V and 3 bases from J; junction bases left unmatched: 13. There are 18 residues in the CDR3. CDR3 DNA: TGCAGTGCTAGGGTAACTAGCGGGAGACTGCAGGGCAAAAACATTCAGTACTTC. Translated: CSARVTSGRLQGKNIQYF.

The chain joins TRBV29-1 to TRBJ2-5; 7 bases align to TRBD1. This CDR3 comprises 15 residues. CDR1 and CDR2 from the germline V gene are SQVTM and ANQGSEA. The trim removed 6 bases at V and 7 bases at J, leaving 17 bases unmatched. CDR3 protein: CSVSPLGQTAGTQYF. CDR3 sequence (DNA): TGCAGCGTCTCACCCCTGGGACAGACTGCTGGGACCCAGTACTTC.

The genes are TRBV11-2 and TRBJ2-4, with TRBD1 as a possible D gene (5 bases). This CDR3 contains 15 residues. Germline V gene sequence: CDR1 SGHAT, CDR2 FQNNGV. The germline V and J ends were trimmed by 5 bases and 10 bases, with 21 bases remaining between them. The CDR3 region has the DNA TGTGCCAGCAGCGGGAATCCGCAGGGTCAGGGAATTCAGTACTTC. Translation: CASSGNPQGQGIQYF.